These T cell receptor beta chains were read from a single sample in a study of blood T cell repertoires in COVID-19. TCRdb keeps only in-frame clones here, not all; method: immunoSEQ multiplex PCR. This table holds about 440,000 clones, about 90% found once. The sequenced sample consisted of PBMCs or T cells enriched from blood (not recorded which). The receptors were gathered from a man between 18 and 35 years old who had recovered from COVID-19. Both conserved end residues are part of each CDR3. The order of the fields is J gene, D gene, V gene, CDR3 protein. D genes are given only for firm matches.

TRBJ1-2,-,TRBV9,CASTPTGNNGYTF
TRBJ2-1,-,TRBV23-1,CASRTLPGHGPNEQFF
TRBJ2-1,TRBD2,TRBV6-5,CASSTDSGNEQFF
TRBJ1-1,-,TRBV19,CASSDRQNTEAFF
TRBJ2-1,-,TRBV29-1,CSVGSRGNEQFF
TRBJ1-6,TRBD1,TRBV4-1,CASSNRTGAWFSPLHF
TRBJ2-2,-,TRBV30,CAWNPGGGVGELFF
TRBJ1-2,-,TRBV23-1,CASSQPEKAGYTF
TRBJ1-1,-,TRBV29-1,CSVDEGVGTEAFF
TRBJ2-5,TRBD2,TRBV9,CASTRSQGLAGETQYF
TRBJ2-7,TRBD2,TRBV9,CASSTSGAPYEQYF
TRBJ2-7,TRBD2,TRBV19,CASSRGGRDADEQYF
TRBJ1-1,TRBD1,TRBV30,CAWSPDRAPEAFF
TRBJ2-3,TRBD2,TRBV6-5,CASTPLAGTDTQYF
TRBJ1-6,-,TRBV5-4,CASSLYENSPLHF
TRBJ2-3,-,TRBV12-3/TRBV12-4,CASRSDSRDTQYF
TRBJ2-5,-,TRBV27,CASSLSWRGETQYF
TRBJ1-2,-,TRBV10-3,CAISGIDGYGYTF
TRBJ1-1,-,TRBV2,CASSDRTVNTEAFF
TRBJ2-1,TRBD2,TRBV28,CASSLGLASHEQFF
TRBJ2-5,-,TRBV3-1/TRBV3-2,CASSQDPEGRTQYF
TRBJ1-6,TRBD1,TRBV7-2,CAGRRTGGNSPLHF
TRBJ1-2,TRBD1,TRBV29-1,CSVQDRVPSYGYTF
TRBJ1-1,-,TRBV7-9,CASSSPDSDRASFF
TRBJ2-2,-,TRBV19,CASSISGADTGELFF
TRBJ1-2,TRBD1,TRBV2,CASSVSGQGDGYTF
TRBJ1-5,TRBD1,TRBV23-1,CASRARDREQPQHF
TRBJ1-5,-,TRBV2,CASMKSTVSNQPQHF
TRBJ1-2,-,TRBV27,CASSLRQDRTNYGYTF
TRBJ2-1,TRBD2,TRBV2,CASTGTSGRWYNEQFF
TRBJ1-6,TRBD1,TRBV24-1,CATSDGTVNSPLHF